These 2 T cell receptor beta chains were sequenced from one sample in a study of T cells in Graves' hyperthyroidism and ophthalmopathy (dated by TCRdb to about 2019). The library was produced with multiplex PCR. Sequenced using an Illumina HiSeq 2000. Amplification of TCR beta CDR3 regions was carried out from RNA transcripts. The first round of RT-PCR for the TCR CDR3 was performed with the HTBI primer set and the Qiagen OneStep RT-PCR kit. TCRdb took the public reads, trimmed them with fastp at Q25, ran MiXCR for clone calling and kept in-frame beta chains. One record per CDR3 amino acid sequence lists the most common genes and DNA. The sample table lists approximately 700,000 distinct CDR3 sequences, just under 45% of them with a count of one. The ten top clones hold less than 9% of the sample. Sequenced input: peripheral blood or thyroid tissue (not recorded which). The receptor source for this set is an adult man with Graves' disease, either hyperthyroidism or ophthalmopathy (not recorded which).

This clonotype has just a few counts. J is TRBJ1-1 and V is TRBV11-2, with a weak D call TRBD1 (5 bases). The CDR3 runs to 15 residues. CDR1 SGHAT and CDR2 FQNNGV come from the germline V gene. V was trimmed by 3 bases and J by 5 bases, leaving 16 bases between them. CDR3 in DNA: TGTGCCAGCAGCTTGAAAGTCGGGGGAAGGACTGAAGCTTTCTTT. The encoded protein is CASSLKVGGRTEAFF.

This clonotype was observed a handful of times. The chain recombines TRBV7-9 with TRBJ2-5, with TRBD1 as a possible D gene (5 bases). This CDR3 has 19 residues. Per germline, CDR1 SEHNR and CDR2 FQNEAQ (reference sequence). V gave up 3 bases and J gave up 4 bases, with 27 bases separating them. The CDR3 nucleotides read TGTGCCAGCAGCTTGGATGGTTCTGGTGGAGACAGACGTGGAGAGACCCAGTACTTC. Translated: CASSLDGSGGDRRGETQYF.